A single sample is the source of the 28 T cell receptor beta chains below, sequenced in a study of cytomegalovirus exposure and HLA in healthy donors (dated by TCRdb to 2017 to 2019). Library generation was performed with the immunoSEQ multiplex PCR assay. The multiplex PCR relied on a mix of 60 forward primers for TCR Vbeta segments and 13 reverse primers for TCR Jbeta segments. TCRdb retrieved this table from immuneACCESS and kept in-frame rearrangements only. Not all clones are present; in checked studies, unresolved V genes account for under half, and no reason is known for the remainder. This sample's table lists fewer than 200,000 clones. The top ten clones comprise about 6.8% of the sample. The sequencing input was PBMCs. The receptor source for this set is a man aged 25 to 45 in good health and CMV-seronegative.

The chain carries TRBV7-2 and TRBJ1-4; maybe TRBD1 (6 bases). The germline CDR1 and CDR2 sequences are SGHTA and FQGNSA. V was shortened by 5 bases and J by 2 bases, with 21 bases between the two germline ends. CDR3 length equals 18 residues. The CDR3 protein is CASSPRILGAETNEKLFF. Written as DNA, the CDR3 is TGTGCCAGCAGCCCCCGTATTTTGGGGGCGGAGACTAATGAAAAACTGTTTTTT.

As to this clone: The same CDR3 can be traced to other DNA sequences in this sample. The rearrangement joins TRBV30 to TRBJ1-2, with 9 bases matching TRBD1. Germline loops: CDR1 GTSNPN, CDR2 SVGIG (reference sequence). This CDR3 is 12 amino acids long. Germline trimming cut 5 bases from V and 7 bases from J; bases unmatched to any gene: 5. CDR3 amino acids: CAWDRGRGGYTF. CDR3 DNA sequence: TGTGCCTGGGACAGGGGGAGGGGTGGCTACACCTTC.

Note on this clone: Additional DNA sequences in this sample encode the identical CDR3. V usage is TRBV28 and J usage is TRBJ1-2, with D uncertain. Germline lookup yields CDR1 MDHEN and CDR2 SYDVKM. CDR3 size: 13 residues. V lost 2 bases and J lost 2, with 6 bases in between. The CDR3 bases are TGTGCCAGCAGTTTAGGGCAGAACTATGGCTACACCTTC. This translates into CASSLGQNYGYTF.

This chain joins TRBV28 and TRBJ2-7, with D possibly TRBD2 on 6 matching bases. The V gene lost 6 bases and the J gene lost 2 bases, with 17 bases spanning the gap. The CDR3 covers 15 residues. Germline V gene data show CDR1 as MDHEN and CDR2 as SYDVKM. The CDR3 loop reads CASSVGGALPYEQYF. CDR3 bases: TGTGCCAGCAGCGTCGGAGGGGCCCTTCCCTACGAGCAGTACTTC.

The chain links TRBV18 to TRBJ1-2; D gene uncertain. Germline-derived CDR1 and CDR2 are KGHSH and LQKENI. CDR3 length equals 12 residues. Trimming removed 4 bases from V and 4 bases from J, with 7 bases in between. The CDR3 DNA sequence: TGTGCCAGCTCACTCGGACTCTATGGCTACACCTTC. It encodes CASSLGLYGYTF. Supplemented by reference TRBV18 and TRBJ1-2, the full variable domain reads NAGVMQNPRHLVRRRGQEARLRCSPMKGHSHVYWYRQLPEEGLKFMVYLQKENIIDESGMPKERFSAEFPKEGPSILRIQQVVRGDSAAYFCASSLGLYGYTFGSGTRLTVV.

The chain recombines TRBV7-2 with TRBJ1-4, with 8 bases identical to TRBD1. CDR1 SGHTA and CDR2 FQGNSA come from the germline V gene. This CDR3 is built from 18 residues. V shed 5 bases, J shed 2 bases, and the junction held 13 bases outside the gene matches. As DNA, the CDR3 is TGTGCCAGCAGCGACAGGGGCCTTGCAGTATCGACTAATGAAAAACTGTTTTTT. Translating it yields CASSDRGLAVSTNEKLFF.

As for this clone: The junction and the germline gene differ at one end; a read error may be behind it. The genes are TRBV5-1 and TRBJ1-5; 7 bases align to TRBD1. Germline V lookup: CDR1 SGHRS, CDR2 YFSETQ. This CDR3 region has 14 residues. CDR3 region: CASSLSGGGQPQHF. In nucleotides, the CDR3 is TGTGCCAGCAGCTTGTCAGGGGGTGGGCAGCCCCAGCATTTT.

This chain joins TRBV9 and TRBJ2-7; 10 bases fit TRBD2. The CDR3 has 15 residues. V was pared by 0 bases and J by 8 bases, with 8 bases of the junction left unmatched. Germline V gene data show CDR1 as SGDLS and CDR2 as YYNGEE. CDR3 loop: CASSVGGTSVSQQYF. The CDR3 coding sequence is TGTGCCAGCAGCGTAGGGGGGACTAGCGTTAGCCAGCAGTACTTC. The full variable domain, in which reference TRBV9 and TRBJ2-7 provide the parts outside the CDR3, is DSGVTQTPKHLITATGQRVTLRCSPRSGDLSVYWYQQSLDQGLQFLIQYYNGEERAKGNILERFSAQQFPDLHSELNLSSLELGDSALYFCASSVGGTSVSQQYFGPGTRLTVT.

The chain couples TRBV4-1 to TRBJ1-6; TRBD1 agrees at 8 bases. The V segment lost 5 bases and the J segment 5 bases; nucleotides outside the gene matches: 5. Germline-derived CDR1 and CDR2 are MGHRA and YSYEKL. This CDR3 has 15 amino acids. CDR3 sequence: CASSFQTGDNSPLHF. The CDR3 DNA is TGCGCCAGCAGCTTTCAGACAGGGGATAATTCACCCCTCCACTTT.

This rearrangement joins TRBV6-5 to TRBJ1-2; tentatively, D is TRBD1 (6 bases). The CDR3 has 15 amino acids. The germline CDR1 and CDR2 sequences are MNHEY and SVGAGI. V was shortened by 0 bases and J by 2 bases, with 10 bases between the two germline ends. As DNA, the CDR3 is TGTGCCAGCAGTTACTCTGGGACACCAAACTATGGCTACACCTTC. This gives the protein CASSYSGTPNYGYTF.

The chain couples TRBV5-1 to TRBJ2-2; possibly TRBD1 for D (5 bases). The CDR3 extends over 16 amino acids. Germline CDR1 reads SGHRS; CDR2 reads YFSETQ. V lost 1 base and J lost 0, with 10 bases in between. Written as DNA, the CDR3 is TGCGCCAGCAGCTTGTCTCGACAGCCGAACACCGGGGAGCTGTTTTTT. It encodes CASSLSRQPNTGELFF.

V and J are TRBV5-1 and TRBJ1-1, with D unresolved. Germline lookup yields CDR1 SGHRS and CDR2 YFSETQ. V lost 0 bases and J 5 bases, leaving 20 bases between the germline ends. The CDR3 is made up of 17 amino acids. Here the CDR3 DNA reads TGCGCCAGCAGCTTGGTCCCATCATCACAGAGAGGGACTGAAGCTTTCTTT. It specifies CASSLVPSSQRGTEAFF.

The chain recombines TRBV5-4 with TRBJ2-3; D gene unclear. Germline CDR1 SGHNT, CDR2 YYREEE (reference sequence). There are 13 residues in the CDR3. Trimming removed 5 bases from V and 3 bases from J, with 10 bases in between. This chain's CDR3 is CASRGPSTDTQYF. The CDR3 DNA reads TGTGCCAGCAGGGGCCCTTCTACAGATACGCAGTATTTT.

The chain combines TRBV7-8 with TRBJ1-1, with 9 bases aligning to TRBD1. Germline CDR1 reads SGHVS; CDR2 reads FQNEAQ. Unmatched junction bases numbered 8, after V lost 3 bases and J lost 6 bases. The CDR3 consists of 15 residues. The CDR3 DNA reads as TGTGCCAGCAGCTTTTCCCCGGGACAGGGTCCTGAAGCTTTCTTT. This sequence encodes CASSFSPGQGPEAFF. Full variable domain (outside the CDR3, taken from reference TRBV7-8 and TRBJ1-1): GAGVSQSPRYKVAKRGQDVALRCDPISGHVSLFWYQQALGQGPEFLTYFQNEAQLDKSGLPSDRFFAERPEGSVSTLKIQRTQQEDSAVYLCASSFSPGQGPEAFFGQGTRLTVV.

V and J are TRBV4-3 and TRBJ2-5; 8 nucleotides align to TRBD2. V shed 0 bases, J shed 3 bases, and the junction held 12 bases outside the gene matches. From germline, CDR1 is LGHNA and CDR2 YSLEER. The CDR3 extends over 18 amino acids. CDR3 sequence reads: CASSQELAGLAVEETQYF. The CDR3 coding sequence is TGCGCCAGCAGCCAAGAGCTTGCAGGACTAGCCGTGGAAGAGACCCAGTACTTC.

The chain links TRBV4-1 to TRBJ1-1, with D possibly matching TRBD1 (6 bases). The CDR3 consists of 15 residues. Germline loops: CDR1 MGHRA, CDR2 YSYEKL. Trimming took off 3 bases at V and 1 base at J, with 12 bases between the two ends. Here the CDR3 DNA reads TGCGCCAGCAGCCACAAACAGGGCGGGAACACTGAAGCTTTCTTT. Its translation: CASSHKQGGNTEAFF.

This chain uses TRBV18 with TRBJ1-2; 9 positions agree with TRBD1. J was trimmed by 8 bases and V by 4 bases; bases with no gene match: 8. Germline lookup yields CDR1 KGHSH and CDR2 LQKENI. The CDR3 runs 14 residues. CDR3 coding DNA: TGTGCCAGCTCACTCGGGACAGGGATGTGGGGCTACACCTTC. The encoded protein is CASSLGTGMWGYTF.

V usage is TRBV27 and J usage is TRBJ2-1; 12 positions match TRBD1. This CDR3 contains 17 residues. Trimming at V came to 2 bases and at J to 8 bases, leaving 10 bases not matched to a gene. The germline CDR1 and CDR2 sequences are MNHEY and SMNVEV (reference sequence). DNA of the CDR3: TGTGCCAGCAGTTTAGTCCGGGGGGGACAGGGGGCTGATGAGCAGTTCTTC. This sequence encodes CASSLVRGGQGADEQFF.

The rearrangement joins TRBV9 to TRBJ2-3, with D possibly TRBD2 on 5 matching bases. CDR1 is SGDLS and CDR2 is YYNGEE in the germline V gene. The CDR3 length is 16 residues. Trimming cost V 4 bases and J 3 bases, with 18 bases left between them. The DNA for the CDR3 is TGTGCCAGCAGCCCCCAGGTTAGCGAGAGGACAGATACGCAGTATTTT. It yields the protein CASSPQVSERTDTQYF.

CDR3 amino acids: CASSGRAGAVNEQFF. The CDR3 nucleotides read TGCGCCAGCAGTGGAAGAGCGGGAGCCGTCAATGAGCAGTTCTTC. The rearrangement links TRBV10-1 to TRBJ2-1; 8 bases match TRBD2. The CDR3 sequence is 15 residues long. Germline V gene sequence: CDR1 WNHNN, CDR2 SYGVQD (reference sequence). Germline trimming cut 4 bases from V and 6 bases from J; bases unmatched to any gene: 8.

The V call is TRBV28, the J call TRBJ1-2; D not certain. CDR1 is MDHEN and CDR2 is SYDVKM in the germline V gene. The CDR3 has 15 residues. V lost 1 base and J lost 4, with 13 bases in between. The CDR3 coding sequence is TGTGCCAGCAGTTTATTAAGGGTCAGCGGCTATGGCTACACCTTC. Translation: CASSLLRVSGYGYTF.

V gene TRBV28 combines with J gene TRBJ2-7; 12 bases are shared with TRBD2. Germline loops: CDR1 MDHEN, CDR2 SYDVKM. This CDR3 spans 14 amino acids. Trimming took 11 bases from V and 2 from J; bases not matched to a gene: 7. The CDR3 reads CAAGSSGRAYEQYF. As DNA, the CDR3 is TGTGCCGCCGGCTCTAGCGGGAGGGCCTACGAGCAGTACTTC.

This chain links TRBV19 with TRBJ2-7; 8 bases line up with TRBD1. This CDR3 comprises 15 residues. The J segment lost 0 bases and the V segment lost 1 base, leaving 2 bases of the junction unmatched. Germline CDR1 and CDR2: LNHDA and SQIVND (reference sequence). Here the CDR3 reads CASSIGQGPSYEQYF. The CDR3 DNA follows: TGTGCCAGTAGTATAGGACAGGGGCCCTCCTACGAGCAGTACTTC. Full variable domain (remainder filled in from reference TRBV19 and TRBJ2-7): DGGITQSPKYLFRKEGQNVTLSCEQNLNHDAMYWYRQDPGQGLRLIYYSQIVNDFQKGDIAEGYSVSREKKESFPLTVTSAQKNPTAFYLCASSIGQGPSYEQYFGPGTRLTVT.

The J gene is TRBJ1-1, the V gene TRBV28; D gene uncertain. CDR1 and CDR2 (germline): MDHEN, SYDVKM. The CDR3 totals 12 residues. Trimming pared 6 bases from V and 1 base from J, leaving 6 bases between. This CDR3 is CASRTGNTEAFF. The CDR3 bases are TGTGCCAGCAGGACGGGGAACACTGAAGCTTTCTTT.

V usage is TRBV5-5 and J usage is TRBJ2-7, with TRBD2 identical over 10 bases. The V and J ends lost 0 bases and 2 bases, in that order; junction bases with no gene match: 2. CDR1 is SGHKS, CDR2 YYEKEE, per germline (reference sequence). The CDR3 is made up of 15 amino acids. The CDR3 protein is CASSLEGLATYEQYF. CDR3 sequence (DNA): TGTGCCAGCAGCTTGGAGGGACTAGCGACCTACGAGCAGTACTTC.

The chain has TRBV7-9 and TRBJ1-1; 7 nucleotides line up with TRBD1. The CDR3 has 16 amino acids. The germline CDR1 and CDR2 sequences are SEHNR and FQNEAQ (reference sequence). Trimming cost V 5 bases and J 1 base; bases outside gene matches: 10. Written as DNA, the CDR3 is TGTGCCAGCAGCCGGGTACAGACAGGGAGGAACACTGAAGCTTTCTTT. Its translation is CASSRVQTGRNTEAFF.

The CDR3 bases are TGTGCCAGCAGTGATCGATCCGGGACAGGGAGCCAGCCCCAGCATTTT. This codes for CASSDRSGTGSQPQHF. The genes are TRBV6-1 and TRBJ1-5; 9 positions match TRBD1. V lost 3 bases, J lost 7 bases, and 10 bases stayed unmatched. The CDR3 contains 16 residues. The germline V gene encodes CDR1 MNHNS and CDR2 SASEGT.

This chain uses TRBV18 with TRBJ1-1; 8 nucleotides match TRBD1. CDR3 length equals 15 residues. Germline loops: CDR1 KGHSH, CDR2 LQKENI. The trim removed 8 bases at V and 0 bases at J, leaving 8 bases unmatched. The CDR3 DNA sequence: TGTGCCAGCGTGACAGGGGCCCATATGAACACTGAAGCTTTCTTT. Protein: CASVTGAHMNTEAFF.